Listed below are T cell receptor beta chains from one sample, sequenced in a study of cytomegalovirus exposure and HLA in healthy donors. Libraries were prepared by immunoSEQ multiplex PCR; TCRdb keeps only in-frame clonotypes and omits some of them. The sample holds 180,000 or so clones, roughly 80% seen once. The sample was PBMCs. These receptors were taken from a woman in her forties or fifties in good health and CMV-seropositive. CDR3s include the opening cysteine and the closing phenylalanine or tryptophan. D genes are given only for firm matches. Clone size appears in some rows only: once, few, many, or a class for an expanded clone.

size: NA
J: TRBJ2-2
D: TRBD1
length: 14
V: TRBV5-1
DNA: TGCGCCAGCAGCCGAGGACAGGGGACCGGGGAGCTGTTTTTT
CDR3: CASSRGQGTGELFF

size: NA
J: TRBJ1-2
D: TRBD1
length: 12
V: TRBV6-5
DNA: TGTGCCAGCAGTGACGACAGGGACGGCTACACCTTC
CDR3: CASSDDRDGYTF

size: once
J: TRBJ2-1
D: NA
length: 12
V: TRBV7-9
DNA: TGTGCCAGCCAGGACAGTTACAATGAGCAGTTCTTC
CDR3: CASQDSYNEQFF

size: few
J: TRBJ2-7
D: TRBD1
length: 14
V: TRBV5-1
DNA: TGCGCCAGCAGCGTGGGACAGGGGGGGTACGAGCAGTACTTC
CDR3: CASSVGQGGYEQYF

size: NA
J: TRBJ2-1
D: TRBD2
length: 15
V: TRBV18
DNA: TGTGCCAGCTCACCGCCTAGCGGGAGTAGGAATGAGCAGTTCTTC
CDR3: CASSPPSGSRNEQFF

size: NA
J: TRBJ2-1
D: NA
length: 13
V: TRBV28
DNA: TGTGCCAGCAGATCCGACAGCTACAATGAGCAGTTCTTC
CDR3: CASRSDSYNEQFF

size: NA
J: TRBJ2-1
D: NA
length: 12
V: TRBV18
DNA: TGTGCCAGCTCTCTACAGGACAATGAGCAGTTCTTC
CDR3: CASSLQDNEQFF

size: NA
J: TRBJ2-3
D: NA
length: 14
V: TRBV27
DNA: TGTGCCAGCAGTTTGGTAGTATCTGCAGATACGCAGTATTTT
CDR3: CASSLVVSADTQYF

size: NA
J: TRBJ2-1
D: TRBD2
length: 15
V: TRBV9
DNA: TGTGCCAGCACCCCGGGGGGGCTCTCCTACAATGAGCAGTTCTTC
CDR3: CASTPGGLSYNEQFF

size: NA
J: TRBJ1-1
D: NA
length: 14
V: TRBV6-1
DNA: TGTGCCAGCAGTGAGACAGGTAGGGGCACTGAAGCTTTCTTT
CDR3: CASSETGRGTEAFF

size: NA
J: TRBJ2-5
D: TRBD1
length: 14
V: TRBV29-1
DNA: TGCAGCGCCCCCGGACAGGGGAGAAAAGAGACCCAGTACTTC
CDR3: CSAPGQGRKETQYF

size: NA
J: TRBJ2-2
D: NA
length: 15
V: TRBV19
DNA: TGTGCCAGTAGTATAGATCATGGAGGGGCCGGGGAGCTGTTTTTT
CDR3: CASSIDHGGAGELFF

size: NA
J: TRBJ2-7
D: NA
length: 12
V: TRBV6-1
DNA: TGTGCCAGCAGTCCTACGGGTTACGAGCAGTACTTC
CDR3: CASSPTGYEQYF

size: NA
J: TRBJ1-1
D: NA
length: 14
V: TRBV6-6
DNA: TGTGCCAGCAGTTACTCCGCGGGGATCACTGAAGCTTTCTTT
CDR3: CASSYSAGITEAFF

size: NA
J: TRBJ2-4
D: NA
length: 14
V: TRBV4-3
DNA: TGCGCCAGCAGCCAAGATAGACATAATCAAATTCAGTACTTC
CDR3: CASSQDRHNQIQYF

size: NA
J: TRBJ1-2
D: NA
length: 13
V: TRBV7-8
DNA: TGTGCCAGCAGCTCAGGGCCAGTCGGTGGCTACACCTTC
CDR3: CASSSGPVGGYTF

size: NA
J: TRBJ2-7
D: TRBD2
length: 17
V: TRBV4-1
DNA: TGCGCCAGCAGCCAAGGATCCTCGGGAGGGAAGGCCTACGAGCAGTACTTC
CDR3: CASSQGSSGGKAYEQYF

size: NA
J: TRBJ2-4
D: NA
length: 13
V: TRBV29-1
DNA: TGCAGCGTTGGAGGTACTGGCAAAAACATTCAGTACTTC
CDR3: CSVGGTGKNIQYF

size: NA
J: TRBJ2-6
D: NA
length: 14
V: TRBV11-2
DNA: TGTGCCAGCAGCTTCAGCTCTGGGGCCAACGTCCTGACTTTC
CDR3: CASSFSSGANVLTF

size: NA
J: TRBJ2-7
D: TRBD2
length: 17
V: TRBV5-1
DNA: TGCGCCAGCAGTCCCCTGACCGGGAGGCATAGCTCCTACGAGCAGTACTTC
CDR3: CASSPLTGRHSSYEQYF

size: NA
J: TRBJ1-4
D: TRBD1
length: 15
V: TRBV4-2
DNA: TGTGCCAGCAGCCCCTCAGGGGGTGTAGAAGAAAAACTGTTTTTT
CDR3: CASSPSGGVEEKLFF

size: NA
J: TRBJ2-1
D: TRBD1
length: 14
V: TRBV2
DNA: TGTGCCAGCACTCGACAGGGGTTCTACAATGAGCAGTTCTTC
CDR3: CASTRQGFYNEQFF

size: NA
J: TRBJ1-5
D: TRBD1
length: 11
V: TRBV19
DNA: TGTGCCAGTAGCTCTGGACAGGCCCAGCATTTT
CDR3: CASSSGQAQHF

size: NA
J: TRBJ2-3
D: NA
length: 14
V: TRBV5-1
DNA: TGCGCCAGCAGCTTGGTTGGGACAACAGATACGCAGTATTTT
CDR3: CASSLVGTTDTQYF

size: few
J: TRBJ2-3
D: NA
length: 15
V: TRBV5-4
DNA: TGTGCCAGCAGCCCCGGGGTTCCCGGCACAGATACGCAGTATTTT
CDR3: CASSPGVPGTDTQYF

size: once
J: TRBJ1-2
D: TRBD1
length: 17
V: TRBV2
DNA: TGTGCCAGCAGCAAGGGACAGGGAAGGTCCCGCGACTATGGCTACACCTTC
CDR3: CASSKGQGRSRDYGYTF

size: NA
J: TRBJ2-1
D: NA
length: 14
V: TRBV30
DNA: TGTGCCTGGAGTGTACAGGTCGGTAACAATGAGCAGTTCTTC
CDR3: CAWSVQVGNNEQFF

size: NA
J: TRBJ1-4
D: NA
length: 13
V: TRBV7-9
DNA: TGTGCCAGCAGCCCGGGTGTGAGTGAAAAACTGTTTTTT
CDR3: CASSPGVSEKLFF

size: NA
J: TRBJ1-5
D: TRBD1
length: 18
V: TRBV19
DNA: TGTGCCAGTAGGCATGACGGGACAGGGTCTTATAGCAATCAGCCCCAGCATTTT
CDR3: CASRHDGTGSYSNQPQHF

size: NA
J: TRBJ1-4
D: TRBD1
length: 16
V: TRBV6-5
DNA: TGTGCCAGCAGTTACTCGTTGATGACAGGGAACGAAAAACTGTTTTTT
CDR3: CASSYSLMTGNEKLFF

size: NA
J: TRBJ2-2
D: NA
length: 15
V: TRBV10-2
DNA: TGCGCCAGCAGTGAGCAGGGGCCGAACACCGGGGAGCTGTTTTTT
CDR3: CASSEQGPNTGELFF

size: NA
J: TRBJ2-5
D: TRBD2
length: 17
V: TRBV7-6
DNA: TGTGCCAGCAGCTTGGGGGGACTAGCGGGGACGAAAGAGACCCAGTACTTC
CDR3: CASSLGGLAGTKETQYF

size: NA
J: TRBJ1-2
D: NA
length: 16
V: TRBV19
DNA: TGTGCCAGTAGTAAGGGGCAGGTCTATGTGGACTATGGCTACACCTTC
CDR3: CASSKGQVYVDYGYTF

size: NA
J: TRBJ1-3
D: TRBD1
length: 18
V: TRBV5-1
DNA: TGCGCCAGCAGCTTGGCCTCCCTGAGGACAGGATCTGGAAACACCATATATTTT
CDR3: CASSLASLRTGSGNTIYF

size: NA
J: TRBJ2-5
D: NA
length: 16
V: TRBV11-2
DNA: TGTGCCAGCAGGCTTATTGGCCTTAAGGGGCAAGAGACCCAGTACTTC
CDR3: CASRLIGLKGQETQYF

size: once
J: TRBJ1-5
D: NA
length: 13
V: TRBV7-6
DNA: TGTGCCAGCAGCTTAGGCTCAGATCAGCCCCAGCATTTT
CDR3: CASSLGSDQPQHF

size: NA
J: TRBJ2-1
D: NA
length: 13
V: TRBV6-4
DNA: TGTGCCAGCAGTACACAGGGGAGGAATGAGCAGTTCTTC
CDR3: CASSTQGRNEQFF

size: NA
J: TRBJ2-7
D: TRBD2
length: 14
V: TRBV6-1
DNA: TGTGCCAGCAGCAGACTAGCGGGAGGTTACGAGCAGTACTTC
CDR3: CASSRLAGGYEQYF

size: NA
J: TRBJ2-1
D: TRBD2
length: 14
V: TRBV29-1
DNA: TGCAGCGCAAAGACTAGCGGAGGGGACAATGAGCAGTTCTTC
CDR3: CSAKTSGGDNEQFF

size: NA
J: TRBJ2-4
D: TRBD2
length: 16
V: TRBV5-1
DNA: TGCGCCAGCAGCTTCGCGGGAGGGGATAGGGTGAACATTCAGTACTTC
CDR3: CASSFAGGDRVNIQYF

size: NA
J: TRBJ1-2
D: TRBD1
length: 15
V: TRBV27
DNA: TGTGCCAGCAGTCCGAAGACAGGGGGCGGCTATGGCTACACCTTC
CDR3: CASSPKTGGGYGYTF

size: NA
J: TRBJ2-1
D: TRBD2
length: 16
V: TRBV19
DNA: TGTGCCAGTAGTATCTACGGCGGGAGGCCCTACAATGAGCAGTTCTTC
CDR3: CASSIYGGRPYNEQFF

size: NA
J: TRBJ1-5
D: TRBD1
length: 15
V: TRBV25-1
DNA: TGTGCCAGCAGTGATGGGACAGGGGTCCACCAGCCCCAGCATTTT
CDR3: CASSDGTGVHQPQHF

size: NA
J: TRBJ2-5
D: TRBD2
length: 15
V: TRBV5-6
DNA: TGTGCCAGCAGCTTGGGTGGCGGGGGGGCCGAGACCCAGTACTTC
CDR3: CASSLGGGGAETQYF

size: NA
J: TRBJ1-5
D: TRBD1
length: 16
V: TRBV27
DNA: TGTGCCAGCAGGACCGGACAGGGCGCCCCGAGTCAGCCCCAGCATTTT
CDR3: CASRTGQGAPSQPQHF

size: few
J: TRBJ2-5
D: TRBD2
length: 17
V: TRBV5-1
DNA: TGCGCCAGCAGCCCGGGACTAGCGGTGCTTAAAAAAGAGACCCAGTACTTC
CDR3: CASSPGLAVLKKETQYF

size: NA
J: TRBJ2-2
D: TRBD2
length: 17
V: TRBV18
DNA: TGTGCCAAAACCGAGCGAGGTGGGGGGGAGAACACCGGGGAGCTGTTTTTT
CDR3: CAKTERGGGENTGELFF

size: NA
J: TRBJ2-3
D: NA
length: 12
V: TRBV28
DNA: TGTGCCAGCAGTCTTTACACAGATACGCAGTATTTT
CDR3: CASSLYTDTQYF

size: NA
J: TRBJ2-1
D: TRBD1
length: 15
V: TRBV10-3
DNA: TGTGCCATCGGCCCAGGACAGGGGGCTGTTGATGAGCAGTTCTTC
CDR3: CAIGPGQGAVDEQFF

size: NA
J: TRBJ1-4
D: TRBD1
length: 16
V: TRBV7-6
DNA: TGTGCCAGCAGCGAAGGAGGGGGGACAGCTAATGAAAAACTGTTTTTT
CDR3: CASSEGGGTANEKLFF

size: NA
J: TRBJ2-7
D: TRBD2
length: 14
V: TRBV2
DNA: TGTGCCAGCAGCGCGACTAGCGGTTCCTACGAGCAGTACTTC
CDR3: CASSATSGSYEQYF

size: NA
J: TRBJ1-5
D: NA
length: 14
V: TRBV28
DNA: TGTGCCAGCAGTTTACGCCAGGTCGGTCAGCCCCAGCATTTT
CDR3: CASSLRQVGQPQHF